The rows below give T cell receptor beta chains drawn from one sample of a study of shared clonotypes between healthy human individuals. The method was immunoSEQ multiplex PCR; TCRdb's version includes in-frame clones alone and lacks a portion of them. The sample lists around 2.5 million clones; 93% were seen once. Sequencing was carried out using naive CD4+ T cells from PBMCs. The origin of the receptors is a man aged 18 to 35 in good health. Some clones in this sample may be carry-over from other donors' samples. Each CDR3 is given with its conserved first and last residue.

TRBV5-1,TRBJ1-1,CASSSRPGQNTEAFF
TRBV9,TRBJ2-7,CASSVGYEQYF
TRBV5-1,TRBJ1-2,CASSLDPPYGYTF
TRBV19,TRBJ1-5,CASSMPFRPQHF
TRBV11-2,TRBJ2-5,CASSLNRAQETQYF
TRBV18,TRBJ2-5,CASSPTQSRTAWGQETQYF
TRBV19,TRBJ2-3,CASSRRGQKVAGERTDTQYF
TRBV5-1,TRBJ2-1,CASSWGTEYNEQFF
TRBV7-8,TRBJ1-1,CASSRNMNTEAFF
TRBV5-8,TRBJ2-7,CASSLYAPEQYF
TRBV28,TRBJ1-5,CASSPNGVQPQHF
TRBV6-5,TRBJ2-7,CASSYSKLGSGEQYF
TRBV28,TRBJ1-4,CASKPGREKLFF
TRBV28,TRBJ1-5,CASSPDINQPQHF
TRBV11-2,TRBJ2-7,CASSYPPYPSSSYEQYF
TRBV5-1,TRBJ2-1,CASRSLGRNEQFF
TRBV9,TRBJ1-1,CASSDPRQGRTEAFF
TRBV7-9,TRBJ1-1,CASSLDPMNTEAFF
TRBV6-5,TRBJ2-5,CASSPDFSGETQYF
TRBV28,TRBJ1-1,CASSLLGGDTEAFF
TRBV6-6,TRBJ1-2,CASSPHETGSGGYTF
TRBV29-1,TRBJ2-3,CSFHTFSTDTQYF
TRBV7-2,TRBJ2-7,CASSASGQAYEQYF